The present T cell receptor beta chain was sequenced within a study of blood T cell repertoires in COVID-19. Overall study context: PBMCs, B-cell-depleted T cells, or T cells were the source of the cDNA or gDNA that made up the material.

The CDR3 is 13 residues long. CDR1 and CDR2 from the germline V gene are MDHEN and SYDVKM. V lost 5 bases, J lost 5 bases, and 5 bases stayed unmatched. The data were produced by immunoSEQ multiplex PCR, yet TCRdb's version contains in-frame clones alone and is incomplete. The sample yields about 210,000 clones, about 82% seen once. This clone was found a few times. Sample: PBMCs or T cells enriched from blood (not recorded which). The receptor was derived from a man aged 40-50 years with acute COVID-19. V is TRBV28 and J is TRBJ1-2; the match to TRBD1 covers 7 bases. The CDR3 protein is CASSRQGGYGYTF. The CDR3 DNA reads TGTGCCAGCAGTAGACAGGGTGGATATGGCTACACCTTC.